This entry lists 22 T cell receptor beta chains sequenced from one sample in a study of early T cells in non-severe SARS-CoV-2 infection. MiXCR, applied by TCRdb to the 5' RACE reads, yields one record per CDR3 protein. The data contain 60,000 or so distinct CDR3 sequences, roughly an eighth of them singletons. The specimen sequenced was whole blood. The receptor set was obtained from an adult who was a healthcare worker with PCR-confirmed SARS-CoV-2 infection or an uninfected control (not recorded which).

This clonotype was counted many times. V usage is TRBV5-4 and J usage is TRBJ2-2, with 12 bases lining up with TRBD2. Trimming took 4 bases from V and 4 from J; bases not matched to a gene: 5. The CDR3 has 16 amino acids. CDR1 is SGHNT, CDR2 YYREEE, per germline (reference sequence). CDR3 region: CASSNRLAGATGELFF. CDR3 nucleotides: TGTGCCAGCAGCAATCGACTAGCGGGAGCCACCGGGGAGCTGTTTTTT.

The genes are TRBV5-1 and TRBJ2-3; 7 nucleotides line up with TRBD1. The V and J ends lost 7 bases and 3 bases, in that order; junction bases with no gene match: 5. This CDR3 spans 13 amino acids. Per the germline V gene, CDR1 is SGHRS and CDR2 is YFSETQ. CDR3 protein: CASGKQGTDTQYF. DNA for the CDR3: TGCGCCAGCGGAAAACAGGGGACAGATACGCAGTATTTT.

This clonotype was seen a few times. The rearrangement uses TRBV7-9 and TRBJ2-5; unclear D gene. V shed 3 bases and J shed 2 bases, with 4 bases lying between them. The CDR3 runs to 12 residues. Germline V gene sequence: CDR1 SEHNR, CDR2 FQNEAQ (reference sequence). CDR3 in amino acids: CASSFLQETQYF. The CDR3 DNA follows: TGTGCCAGCAGCTTCCTGCAAGAGACCCAGTACTTC.

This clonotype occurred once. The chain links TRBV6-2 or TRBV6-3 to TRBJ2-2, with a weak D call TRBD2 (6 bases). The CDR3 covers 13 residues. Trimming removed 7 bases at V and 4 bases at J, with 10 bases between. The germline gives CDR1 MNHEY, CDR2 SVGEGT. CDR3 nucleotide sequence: TGTGCCAGCAATGAAGCGGGCACCGGGGAGCTGTTTTTT. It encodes CASNEAGTGELFF.

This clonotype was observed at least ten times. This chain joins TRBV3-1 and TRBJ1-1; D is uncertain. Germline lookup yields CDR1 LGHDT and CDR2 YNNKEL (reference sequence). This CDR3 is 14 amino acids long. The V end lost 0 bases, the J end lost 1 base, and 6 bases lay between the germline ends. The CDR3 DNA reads TGTGCCAGCAGCCAAGACAGCACGAACACTGAAGCTTTCTTT. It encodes CASSQDSTNTEAFF.

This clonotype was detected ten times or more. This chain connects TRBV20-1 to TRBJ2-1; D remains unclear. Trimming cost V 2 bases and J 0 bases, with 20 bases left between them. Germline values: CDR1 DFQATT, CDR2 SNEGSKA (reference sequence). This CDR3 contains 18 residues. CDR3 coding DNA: TGCAGTGCTAGACCCCTAGAGCACTACCATAACTCCTACAATGAGCAGTTCTTC. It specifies CSARPLEHYHNSYNEQFF.

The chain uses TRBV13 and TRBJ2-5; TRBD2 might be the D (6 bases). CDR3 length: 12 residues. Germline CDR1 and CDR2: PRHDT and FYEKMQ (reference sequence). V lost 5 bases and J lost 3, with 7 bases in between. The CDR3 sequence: CASSREEETQYF. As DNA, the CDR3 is TGTGCCAGCAGCAGGGAGGAAGAGACCCAGTACTTC.

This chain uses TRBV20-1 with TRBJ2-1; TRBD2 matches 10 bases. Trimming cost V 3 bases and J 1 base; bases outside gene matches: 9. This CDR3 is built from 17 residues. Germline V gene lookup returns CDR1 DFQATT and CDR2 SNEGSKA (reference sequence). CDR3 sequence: CSASASGRVGSYNEQFF. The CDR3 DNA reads TGCAGTGCTAGTGCTAGCGGGAGAGTAGGGTCCTACAATGAGCAGTTCTTC.

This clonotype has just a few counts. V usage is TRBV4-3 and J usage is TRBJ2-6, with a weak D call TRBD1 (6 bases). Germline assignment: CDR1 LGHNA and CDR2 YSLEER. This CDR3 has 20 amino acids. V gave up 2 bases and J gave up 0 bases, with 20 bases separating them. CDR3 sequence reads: CASSQSPTGPLLSGANVLTF. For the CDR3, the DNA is TGCGCCAGCAGCCAAAGCCCGACAGGACCCCTCCTCTCTGGGGCCAACGTCCTGACTTTC.

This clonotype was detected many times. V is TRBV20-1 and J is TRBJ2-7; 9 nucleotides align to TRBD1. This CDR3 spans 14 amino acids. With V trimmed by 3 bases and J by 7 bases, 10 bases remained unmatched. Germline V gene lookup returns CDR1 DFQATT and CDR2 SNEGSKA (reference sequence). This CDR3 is CSARAGTGNLEQYF. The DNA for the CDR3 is TGCAGTGCTAGGGCCGGGACAGGGAATCTTGAGCAGTACTTC.

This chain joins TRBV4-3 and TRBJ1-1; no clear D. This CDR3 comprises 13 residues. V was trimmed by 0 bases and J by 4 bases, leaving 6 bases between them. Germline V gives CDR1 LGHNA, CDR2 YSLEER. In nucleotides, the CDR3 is TGCGCCAGCAGCCAAGAGATGAGCACTGAAGCTTTCTTT. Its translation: CASSQEMSTEAFF.

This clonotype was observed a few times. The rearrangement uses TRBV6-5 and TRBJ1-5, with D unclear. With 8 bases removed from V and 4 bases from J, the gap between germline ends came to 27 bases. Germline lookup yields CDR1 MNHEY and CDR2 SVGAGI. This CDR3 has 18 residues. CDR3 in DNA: TGTGCCAGCTTTCGCTCCAACCAGCCTCGGGCCATAAATCAGCCCCAGCATTTT. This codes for CASFRSNQPRAINQPQHF.

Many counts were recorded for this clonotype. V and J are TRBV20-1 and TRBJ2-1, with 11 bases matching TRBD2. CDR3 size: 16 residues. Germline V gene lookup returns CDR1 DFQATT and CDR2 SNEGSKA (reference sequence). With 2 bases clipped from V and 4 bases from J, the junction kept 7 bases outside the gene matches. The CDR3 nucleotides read TGCAGTGCTAGATCACTAGCGGGAGCAGAATACAATGAGCAGTTCTTC. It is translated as CSARSLAGAEYNEQFF.

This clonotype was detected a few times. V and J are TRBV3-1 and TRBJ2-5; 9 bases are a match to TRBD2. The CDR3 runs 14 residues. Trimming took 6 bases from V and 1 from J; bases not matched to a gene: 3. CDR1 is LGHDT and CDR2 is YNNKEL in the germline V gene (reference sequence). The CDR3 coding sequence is TGTGCCAGCAGTGTGCGGGGGGGCCAAGAGACCCAGTACTTC. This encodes CASSVRGGQETQYF.

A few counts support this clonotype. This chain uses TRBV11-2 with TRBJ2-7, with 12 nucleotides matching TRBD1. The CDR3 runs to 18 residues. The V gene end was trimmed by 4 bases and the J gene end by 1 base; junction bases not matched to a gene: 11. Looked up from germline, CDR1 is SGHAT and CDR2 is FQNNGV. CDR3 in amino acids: CASSSNPGQGAGSYEQYF. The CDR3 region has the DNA TGTGCCAGCAGCTCTAACCCGGGACAGGGGGCAGGGTCCTACGAGCAGTACTTC.

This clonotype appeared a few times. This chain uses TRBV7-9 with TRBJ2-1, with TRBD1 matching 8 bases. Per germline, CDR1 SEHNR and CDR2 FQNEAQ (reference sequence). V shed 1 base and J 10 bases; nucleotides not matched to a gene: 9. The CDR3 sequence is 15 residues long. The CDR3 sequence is CASSLGSGRTGEQFF. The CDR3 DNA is TGTGCCAGCAGCTTAGGCTCGGGCAGGACAGGGGAGCAGTTCTTC.

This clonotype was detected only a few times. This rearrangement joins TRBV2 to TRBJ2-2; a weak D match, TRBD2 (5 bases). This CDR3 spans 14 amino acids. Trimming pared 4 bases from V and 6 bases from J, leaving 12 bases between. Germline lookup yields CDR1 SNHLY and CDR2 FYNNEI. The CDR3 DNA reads TGTGCCAGCAGTGCCCTCATCGGGGCCGGGGAGCTGTTTTTT. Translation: CASSALIGAGELFF.

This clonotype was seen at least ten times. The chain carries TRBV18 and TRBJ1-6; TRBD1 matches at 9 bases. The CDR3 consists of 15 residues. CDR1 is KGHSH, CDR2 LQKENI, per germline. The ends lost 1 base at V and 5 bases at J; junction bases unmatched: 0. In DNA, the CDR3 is TGTGCCAGCTCACCACGGGACAGGGATAATTCACCCCTCCACTTT. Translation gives CASSPRDRDNSPLHF.

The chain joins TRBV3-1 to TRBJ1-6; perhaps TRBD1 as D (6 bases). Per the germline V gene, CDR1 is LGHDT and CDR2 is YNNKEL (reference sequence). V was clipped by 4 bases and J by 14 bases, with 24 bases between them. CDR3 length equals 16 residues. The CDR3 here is CASSPPFAGPGATLHF. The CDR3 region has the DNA TGTGCCAGCAGCCCCCCTTTTGCGGGGCCGGGGGCCACCCTCCACTTT.

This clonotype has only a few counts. The CDR3 loop is CASRTTGGNYGYTF. The CDR3 nucleotides read TGTGCCAGCAGAACCACAGGGGGCAACTATGGCTACACCTTC. This chain links TRBV28 with TRBJ1-2; 9 bases align to TRBD1. The CDR3 runs 14 residues. The germline gives CDR1 MDHEN, CDR2 SYDVKM. V trimming: 6 bases; J trimming: 2 bases; junction bases outside the gene matches: 4.

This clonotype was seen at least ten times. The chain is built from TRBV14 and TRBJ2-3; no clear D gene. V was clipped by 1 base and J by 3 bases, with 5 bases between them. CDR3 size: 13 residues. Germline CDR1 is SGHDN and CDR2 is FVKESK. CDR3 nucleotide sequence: TGTGCCAGCAGCCAAGGGATAACAGATACGCAGTATTTT. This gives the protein CASSQGITDTQYF.

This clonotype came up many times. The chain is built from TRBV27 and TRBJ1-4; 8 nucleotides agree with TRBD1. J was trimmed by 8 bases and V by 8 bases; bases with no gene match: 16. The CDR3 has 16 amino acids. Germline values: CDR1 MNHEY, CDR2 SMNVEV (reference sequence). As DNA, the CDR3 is TGTGCCAGCGGTGGACAGGGTCCCCACCTTGGGGAAAAACTGTTTTTT. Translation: CASGGQGPHLGEKLFF.